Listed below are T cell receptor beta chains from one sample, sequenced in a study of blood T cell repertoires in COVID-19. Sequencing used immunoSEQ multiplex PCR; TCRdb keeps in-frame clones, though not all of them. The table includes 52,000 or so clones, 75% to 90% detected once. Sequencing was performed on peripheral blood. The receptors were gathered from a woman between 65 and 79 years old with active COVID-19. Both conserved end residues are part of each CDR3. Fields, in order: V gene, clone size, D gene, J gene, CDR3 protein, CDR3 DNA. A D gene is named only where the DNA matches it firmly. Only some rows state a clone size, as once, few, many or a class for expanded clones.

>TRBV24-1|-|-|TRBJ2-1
CATSDWAPSSYNEQFF
TGTGCCACCAGTGACTGGGCCCCGAGCTCCTACAATGAGCAGTTCTTC
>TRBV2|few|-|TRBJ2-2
CASSEDRGTGELFF
TGTGCCAGCAGTGAAGATAGGGGAACCGGGGAGCTGTTTTTT
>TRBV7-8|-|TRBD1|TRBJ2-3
CASSRRPGQGSTDTQYF
TGTGCCAGCAGCCGGCGGCCGGGACAGGGGAGCACAGATACGCAGTATTTT
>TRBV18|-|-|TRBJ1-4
CASSPRQDEKLFF
TGTGCCAGCTCACCTCGACAGGATGAAAAACTGTTTTTT
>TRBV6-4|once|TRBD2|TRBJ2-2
CASSVFSLAGTAGELFF
TGTGCCAGCAGTGTCTTTTCTCTAGCGGGCACCGCCGGGGAGCTGTTTTTT
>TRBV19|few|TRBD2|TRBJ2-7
CASSIFIRTSGSYEQYF
TGTGCCAGTAGTATTTTTATACGGACTAGCGGCTCCTACGAGCAGTACTTC
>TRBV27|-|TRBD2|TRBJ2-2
CASSHPTSGTLGTGELFF
TGTGCCAGCAGTCACCCGACTAGCGGGACCCTAGGGACCGGGGAGCTGTTTTTT
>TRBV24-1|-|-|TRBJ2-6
CATTGGQGAAGANVLTF
TGTGCCACCACGGGAGGTCAGGGGGCCGCTGGGGCCAACGTCCTGACTTTC
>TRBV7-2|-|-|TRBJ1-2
CASSLFQEDYTF
TGTGCCAGCAGCTTATTTCAGGAGGACTACACCTTC
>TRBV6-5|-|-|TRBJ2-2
CASRTRRGTGELFF
TGTGCCAGCAGGACGAGGCGGGGCACCGGGGAGCTGTTTTTT
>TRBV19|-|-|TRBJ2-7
CASRPKTESYEQYF
TGTGCCAGTAGACCCAAAACAGAATCCTACGAGCAGTACTTC
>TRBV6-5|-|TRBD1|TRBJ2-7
CASRSRGPYEQYF
TGTGCCAGCCGTTCCAGGGGGCCCTACGAGCAGTACTTC
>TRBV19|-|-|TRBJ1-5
CASSGSGGNQPQHF
TGTGCCAGTAGTGGATCTGGGGGGAATCAGCCCCAGCATTTT
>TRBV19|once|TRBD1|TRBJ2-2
CASSNGLGQGSRTGELFF
TGTGCCAGTAGTAATGGCCTAGGACAGGGAAGTCGAACCGGGGAGCTGTTTTTT
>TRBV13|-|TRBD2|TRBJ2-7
CASSPSTSGAPYEQYF
TGTGCCAGCAGCCCGTCGACTAGCGGGGCCCCCTACGAGCAGTACTTC
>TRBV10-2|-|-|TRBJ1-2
CASWGPYYGYTF
TGCGCCAGCTGGGGGCCTTACTATGGCTACACCTTC
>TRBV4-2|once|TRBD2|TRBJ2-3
CASSRLTSGRREYTQYF
TGTGCCAGCAGCCGCCTGACTAGCGGGAGGCGAGAATATACGCAGTATTTT
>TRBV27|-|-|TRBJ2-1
CASSFRREGGNEQFF
TGTGCCAGCAGTTTTAGGAGGGAGGGGGGCAATGAGCAGTTCTTC
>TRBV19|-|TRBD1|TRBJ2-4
CASSTDRGEDIQYF
TGTGCCAGTAGTACCGACAGGGGGGAGGACATTCAGTACTTC
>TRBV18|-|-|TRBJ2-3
CASSAGQARTDTQYF
TGTGCCAGCTCGGCAGGCCAGGCGCGCACAGATACGCAGTATTTT
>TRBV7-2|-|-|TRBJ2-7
CASSPLTGQSSYEQYF
TGTGCCAGCAGCCCCCTGACAGGACAGAGCTCCTACGAGCAGTACTTC